Shown below are 31 T cell receptor beta chains from a single sample sequenced in a study of beta chain features in type 1 diabetes. Sequencing targeted expressed TCRB transcripts, as all isolated RNA had been reverse transcribed. TCRdb's copy holds only in-frame clones and misses some; the assay was immunoSEQ multiplex PCR. There are under 200,000 clones in the sample; about 8.1% occur only once, and 0.65% lies in the top ten. What was sequenced was central memory CD4+ T cells from blood. The origin of the receptors is a man aged 18 to 30 in good health.

The chain has TRBV7-2 and TRBJ1-2; D is perhaps TRBD1 (6 bases). Germline V CDR1 and CDR2: SGHTA, FQGNSA. Trimming took off 5 bases at V and 5 bases at J, with 18 bases between the two ends. This CDR3 spans 15 amino acids. CDR3 region: CASSTRQEYNYGYTF. The CDR3 DNA reads TGTGCCAGCAGCACCAGACAGGAGTACAATTATGGCTACACCTTC. Full variable domain (missing parts from reference TRBV7-2 and TRBJ1-2): GAGVSQSPSNKVTEKGKDVELRCDPISGHTALYWYRQSLGQGLEFLIYFQGNSAPDKSGLPSDRFSAERTGGSVSTLTIQRTQQEDSAVYLCASSTRQEYNYGYTFGSGTRLTVV.

The CDR3 nucleotides read TGTGCCAGTAGCCACCTCGGGACAGCAAATGAAAAACTGTTTTTT. It is translated as CASSHLGTANEKLFF. The chain uses TRBV19 and TRBJ1-4, with 7 bases aligning to TRBD1. This CDR3 has 15 residues. V gave up 6 bases and J gave up 5 bases; unmatched junction bases: 9. Germline-derived CDR1 and CDR2 are LNHDA and SQIVND (reference sequence).

This clone showed up just a few times. CDR3 sequence (DNA): TGTGCCAGCAGCCCGACCCGTGGCGGGAGGGCCCCCAATGAGCAGTTCTTC. This sequence encodes CASSPTRGGRAPNEQFF. This chain joins TRBV7-3 and TRBJ2-1, with TRBD2 matching 9 bases. Trimming at V came to 5 bases and at J to 6 bases, leaving 14 bases not matched to a gene. This CDR3 comprises 17 residues. Germline CDR1 SGHTA, CDR2 FQGTGA.

This clone was picked up a small number of times. V usage is TRBV6-6 and J usage is TRBJ1-1; 7 bases are shared with TRBD1. CDR3 size: 12 residues. Germline lookup yields CDR1 MNHNY and CDR2 SVGAGI (reference sequence). V shed 4 bases, J shed 12 bases, and the junction held 8 bases outside the gene matches. The DNA for the CDR3 is TGTGCCAGCAGTTTTCTCAGGGGGAGGTCTTTCTTT. Its translation: CASSFLRGRSFF.

This clone was counted between two and nine times. The gene calls are TRBV6-5 and TRBJ1-5, with TRBD1 matching over 8 bases. The germline gives CDR1 MNHEY, CDR2 SVGAGI. The CDR3 sequence is 14 residues long. The ends lost 7 bases at V and 4 bases at J; junction bases unmatched: 6. This chain's CDR3 is CASTSGQGNQPQHF. DNA for the CDR3: TGTGCCAGCACCTCAGGACAGGGTAATCAGCCCCAGCATTTT.

The rearrangement uses TRBV7-3 and TRBJ2-3; TRBD2 matches 11 bases. Trimming cost V 2 bases and J 7 bases; bases outside gene matches: 11. CDR1 is SGHTA, CDR2 FQGTGA, per germline. CDR3 length equals 17 residues. The CDR3 here is CASSLDLLAGVGNTQYF. CDR3 DNA sequence: TGTGCCAGCAGCTTAGACCTACTAGCGGGAGTAGGAAATACGCAGTATTTT.

As concerns this clone: This CDR3 is also generated by other DNA sequences in the sample. The chain has TRBV7-2 and TRBJ2-3; D call uncertain. The ends were cut back, 4 bases at V and 6 bases at J, with 5 bases in the middle. Per germline, CDR1 SGHTA and CDR2 FQGNSA. The CDR3 runs 11 residues. CDR3 coding DNA: TGTGCCAGCAGCTCCGCGGATACGCAGTATTTT. The encoded protein is CASSSADTQYF.

The V call is TRBV7-2, the J call TRBJ2-1; tentatively, D is TRBD1 (5 bases). Trimming stripped 5 bases from V and 4 bases from J, with 12 bases between. The germline V gene encodes CDR1 SGHTA and CDR2 FQGNSA. The CDR3 covers 14 residues. CDR3 in DNA: TGTGCCAGCAGCGCGGACATTTCTTACAATGAGCAGTTCTTC. Translation gives CASSADISYNEQFF.

The V gene is TRBV6-6, the J gene TRBJ2-5, with TRBD1 as a possible D gene (5 bases). V was cut by 0 bases and J by 5 bases, with 16 bases left in between. The CDR3 runs 16 residues. In germline, CDR1 is MNHNY, CDR2 SVGAGI (reference sequence). CDR3 bases: TGTGCCAGCAGTTACTCGATAGGGCCAGGGCTGGAGACCCAGTACTTC. Protein product: CASSYSIGPGLETQYF.

The table lists this clone with a few counts. This chain joins TRBV7-2 and TRBJ1-6, with TRBD1 as a possible D gene (6 bases). The V gene's germline CDR1 is SGHTA and CDR2 FQGNSA. Trimming took 5 bases from V and 10 from J, leaving 9 bases between them. The CDR3 length is 12 residues. The CDR3: CASSMDRSPLHF. CDR3 DNA sequence: TGTGCCAGCAGCATGGACAGATCACCCCTCCACTTT.

This chain links TRBV6-5 with TRBJ1-2, with D possibly being TRBD1 (5 bases). There are 14 residues in the CDR3. Germline assignment: CDR1 MNHEY and CDR2 SVGAGI. With 7 bases removed from V and 2 bases from J, the gap between germline ends came to 14 bases. In DNA form, the CDR3 reads TGTGCCAGCATTACCAGGGAGGGGAACTATGGCTACACCTTC. It yields the protein CASITREGNYGYTF.

The chain joins TRBV7-9 to TRBJ1-2; 7 nucleotides match TRBD1. This CDR3 has 17 residues. The germline gives CDR1 SEHNR, CDR2 FQNEAQ (reference sequence). J was trimmed by 1 base and V by 4 bases; bases with no gene match: 12. The CDR3 loop reads CASSSLDVTGINYGYTF. CDR3 sequence (DNA): TGTGCCAGCAGCTCTCTCGATGTGACAGGGATTAACTATGGCTACACCTTC.

The chain joins TRBV6-6 to TRBJ1-2, with TRBD1 matching over 12 bases. This CDR3 region has 15 residues. Trimming cost V 0 bases and J 13 bases; bases outside gene matches: 9. The germline V gene encodes CDR1 MNHNY and CDR2 SVGAGI (reference sequence). As DNA, the CDR3 is TGTGCCAGCAGTTACTCTCCGGGACAGGGGGCCAGCTGCACCTTC. The encoded protein is CASSYSPGQGASCTF.

V gene TRBV10-3 combines with J gene TRBJ1-5; D possibly corresponds to TRBD1 (5 bases). Looked up from germline, CDR1 is ENHRY and CDR2 is SYGVKD. This CDR3 spans 12 amino acids. V shed 8 bases and J shed 3 bases, with 8 bases lying between them. CDR3 amino acids: CAIGADNQPQHF. The CDR3 nucleotides read TGTGCCATCGGGGCGGACAATCAGCCCCAGCATTTT.

This chain uses TRBV15 with TRBJ2-3; D uncertain. The germline V gene encodes CDR1 LNHNV and CDR2 YYDKDF (reference sequence). CDR3 length equals 14 residues. Trimming took 2 bases from V and 4 from J, leaving 10 bases between them. The CDR3 region is CATSRKVQADTQYF. The CDR3 bases are TGTGCCACCAGCAGAAAGGTCCAGGCAGATACGCAGTATTTT.

This clone has more than one count but fewer than ten. J is TRBJ2-1 and V is TRBV7-3, with 7 bases identical to TRBD2. Germline assignment: CDR1 SGHTA and CDR2 FQGTGA. The CDR3 extends over 15 amino acids. Trimming cost V 4 bases and J 8 bases; bases outside gene matches: 11. CDR3 DNA sequence: TGTGCCAGCAGCTCTTTAGCGGGTACGAGGGATGAGCAGTTCTTC. As protein: CASSSLAGTRDEQFF.

This clone was observed a few times. The junction differs from germline at one of its ends, possibly a read error. This chain links TRBV5-1 with TRBJ2-5; TRBD2 matches at 8 bases. CDR3 length: 16 residues. Germline CDR1 SGHRS, CDR2 YFSETQ. CDR3 loop: CASSPHVSGNHETQYF. The CDR3 coding sequence is TGCGCCAGCAGCCCACACGTTAGCGGGAACCACGAGACCCAGTACTTC.

The rearrangement links TRBV27 to TRBJ2-3, with 8 bases fitting TRBD2. J was trimmed by 6 bases and V by 4 bases; bases with no gene match: 12. This CDR3 spans 16 amino acids. The germline V gene has CDR1 MNHEY and CDR2 SMNVEV (reference sequence). The CDR3 coding sequence is TGTGCCAGCAGTTCCCCAGCGGGGGCCCCCGGGGATACGCAGTATTTT. Protein sequence: CASSSPAGAPGDTQYF.

The chain has TRBV7-2 and TRBJ1-1; D remains ambiguous. Trimming took off 0 bases at V and 3 bases at J, with 8 bases between the two ends. Germline V gene sequence: CDR1 SGHTA, CDR2 FQGNSA. This CDR3 has 14 residues. The CDR3 DNA reads TGTGCCAGCAGCTTAGCGCAGGCAGACACTGAAGCTTTCTTT. Translating it yields CASSLAQADTEAFF.

This clone was observed a few times. The gene calls are TRBV2 and TRBJ2-5; 8 nucleotides agree with TRBD2. Gene TRBJ2-7 matches the end of the DNA better, so the J call may be wrong. This CDR3 is built from 12 residues. Germline V CDR1 and CDR2: SNHLY, FYNNEI. The CDR3 loop reads CATGTGGTEQYF. The CDR3, as DNA: TGTGCCACAGGGACGGGAGGGACCGAGCAGTACTTC.

This clone was counted only a few times. The chain links TRBV28 to TRBJ2-7, with TRBD1 identical over 7 bases. V lost 2 bases to trimming and J lost 8 bases; unmatched junction nucleotides: 15. This CDR3 spans 16 amino acids. CDR1 and CDR2 from the germline V gene are MDHEN and SYDVKM. CDR3 sequence (DNA): TGTGCCAGCAGTTTAGGGTACAGGGGTAATTTAATACAGCAGTACTTC. The encoded protein is CASSLGYRGNLIQQYF.

The genes are TRBV7-8 and TRBJ2-1; maybe TRBD2 (7 bases). Germline values: CDR1 SGHVS, CDR2 FQNEAQ. The CDR3 is 16 amino acids. Deletions cut 3 bases from V and 6 bases from J, with 18 bases between. The CDR3 sequence: CASSFRGALAVNEQFF. Here the CDR3 DNA reads TGTGCCAGCAGCTTCCGGGGGGCCTTGGCTGTCAATGAGCAGTTCTTC.

This clone has a count of ten or more. The chain employs TRBV7-3 and TRBJ2-1; 9 nucleotides line up with TRBD2. CDR3 length: 14 amino acids. Germline lookup yields CDR1 SGHTA and CDR2 FQGTGA. V dropped 1 base and J dropped 10; count of bases not matched to a gene: 5. The DNA of the CDR3 is TGTGCCAGCAGCTTAAGCGGGGGGGCTGGGGAGCAGTTCTTC. As protein: CASSLSGGAGEQFF.

This clone was counted a few times. This rearrangement joins TRBV7-9 to TRBJ2-2; the match to TRBD1 covers 12 bases. The junction had 10 bases not matched to a gene; V was cut back by 7 bases and J by 1 base. Germline CDR1 SEHNR, CDR2 FQNEAQ (reference sequence). This CDR3 has 18 residues. The CDR3 DNA is TGTGCCAGCACGGGGACAGGGGGCGCGTCTTGGAACACCGGGGAGCTGTTTTTT. This codes for CASTGTGGASWNTGELFF.

This rearrangement joins TRBV5-1 to TRBJ2-1; 9 positions agree with TRBD2. V lost 5 bases and J lost 0; bases outside the gene matches: 15. Germline values: CDR1 SGHRS, CDR2 YFSETQ. The CDR3 extends over 19 amino acids. The CDR3 spells CASRPGVAGAGASYNEQFF. In DNA, the CDR3 is TGCGCCAGCAGACCCGGAGTAGCGGGAGCGGGGGCCTCCTACAATGAGCAGTTCTTC. The variable domain in full, completed from reference TRBV5-1 and TRBJ2-1, reads KAGVTQTPRYLIKTRGQQVTLSCSPISGHRSVSWYQQTPGQGLQFLFEYFSETQRNKGNFPGRFSGRQFSNSRSEMNVSTLELGDSALYLCASRPGVAGAGASYNEQFFGPGTRLTVL.

The sample holds a few counts of this clone. The chain has TRBV6-5 and TRBJ2-7; tentatively, D is TRBD2 (7 bases). Germline CDR1 and CDR2: MNHEY and SVGAGI. This CDR3 region has 14 residues. V was clipped by 7 bases and J by 1 base, with 14 bases between them. The CDR3 loop reads CASTPGGHSYEQYF. CDR3 DNA: TGTGCCAGCACCCCGGGGGGACATTCCTACGAGCAGTACTTC.

This sequence joins TRBV6-6 and TRBJ2-2, with 10 bases matching TRBD2. The CDR3 has 15 amino acids. With V trimmed by 4 bases and J by 7 bases, 6 bases remained unmatched. Germline CDR1 is MNHNY and CDR2 is SVGAGI (reference sequence). Written as DNA, the CDR3 is TGTGCCAGCAGTTCAAGCGGGGGGGCGGTCGGGGAGCTGTTTTTT. The encoded protein is CASSSSGGAVGELFF.

This clone came up a few times. The genes are TRBV7-6 and TRBJ2-5; 11 bases line up with TRBD2. The V segment lost 1 base and the J segment 5 bases; nucleotides outside the gene matches: 9. The CDR3 length is 17 residues. Germline CDR1 reads SGHVS; CDR2 reads FNYEAQ. For the CDR3, the DNA is TGTGCCAGCAGCTTAGTGGTAGCGGGGGGGCTCCGGGAGACCCAGTACTTC. It yields the protein CASSLVVAGGLRETQYF.

This rearrangement joins TRBV6-5 to TRBJ2-7, with 7 bases lining up with TRBD1. CDR3 length equals 15 residues. The V segment lost 3 bases and the J segment 0 bases; nucleotides outside the gene matches: 5. Per germline, CDR1 MNHEY and CDR2 SVGAGI. CDR3 nucleotides: TGTGCCAGCAGTTATTCGACAGGGAACTCCTACGAGCAGTACTTC. Protein product: CASSYSTGNSYEQYF.

The V and J genes are TRBV11-1 and TRBJ2-7, with 10 bases fitting TRBD2. CDR3 length: 15 amino acids. The trim removed 3 bases at V and 1 base at J, leaving 3 bases unmatched. The germline CDR1 and CDR2 sequences are SGHAT and FQDESV (reference sequence). CDR3 residues: CASSFGLAASYEQYF. The CDR3 coding sequence is TGTGCCAGCAGCTTCGGACTAGCGGCATCCTACGAGCAGTACTTC.

This clone has more than one count but fewer than ten. The chain carries TRBV2 and TRBJ2-3; D is possibly TRBD2 (5 bases). V lost 10 bases, J lost 0 bases, and 11 bases lay in between. Germline V gene sequence: CDR1 SNHLY, CDR2 FYNNEI. CDR3 size: 13 residues. Here the CDR3 DNA reads TGTGCCACCAGCGGAGTTAGCACAGATACGCAGTATTTT. This codes for CATSGVSTDTQYF.